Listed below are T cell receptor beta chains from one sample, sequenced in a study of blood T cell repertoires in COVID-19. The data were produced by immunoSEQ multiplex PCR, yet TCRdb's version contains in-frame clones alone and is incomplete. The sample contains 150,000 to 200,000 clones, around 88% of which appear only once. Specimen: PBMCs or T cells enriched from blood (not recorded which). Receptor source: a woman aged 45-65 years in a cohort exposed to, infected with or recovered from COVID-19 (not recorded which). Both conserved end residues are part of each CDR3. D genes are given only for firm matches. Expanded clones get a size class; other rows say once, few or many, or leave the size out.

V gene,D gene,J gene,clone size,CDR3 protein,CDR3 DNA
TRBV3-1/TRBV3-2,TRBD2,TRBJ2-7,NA,CASSQGPGGRYEQYF,TGTGCCAGCAGCCAAGGACCGGGGGGGAGGTACGAGCAGTACTTC
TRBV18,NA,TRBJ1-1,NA,CASSPPLANTEAFF,TGTGCCAGCTCACCGCCGCTAGCGAACACTGAAGCTTTCTTT
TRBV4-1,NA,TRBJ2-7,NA,CASSQGWTSYEQYF,TGCGCCAGCAGCCAAGGGTGGACTTCCTACGAGCAGTACTTC
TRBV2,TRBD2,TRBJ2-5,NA,CASSDYLAGGLVETQYF,TGTGCCAGCAGTGATTATCTAGCGGGGGGGCTGGTAGAGACCCAGTACTTC
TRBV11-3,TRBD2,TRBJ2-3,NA,CASSPGLAGEEDTQYF,TGTGCCAGCAGCCCGGGCCTAGCGGGAGAGGAAGATACGCAGTATTTT
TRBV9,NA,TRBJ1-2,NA,CASSATDARASGYTF,TGTGCCAGCAGCGCGACGGACGCCAGGGCAAGTGGCTACACCTTC
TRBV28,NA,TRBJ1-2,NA,CASRPGGAKNRNYGYTF,TGTGCCAGCAGACCCGGGGGGGCGAAAAATAGGAACTATGGCTACACCTTC
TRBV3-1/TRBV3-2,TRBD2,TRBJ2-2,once,CASSRGLAHTGELFF,TGTGCCAGCAGCCGAGGACTAGCGCACACCGGGGAGCTGTTTTTT
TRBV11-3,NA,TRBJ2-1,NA,CASSSSEVSPYNEQFF,TGTGCCAGCAGCTCCTCCGAGGTTTCCCCCTACAATGAGCAGTTCTTC
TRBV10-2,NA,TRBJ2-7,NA,CASSAGGGDRVTYEQYF,TGCGCCAGCAGTGCGGGGGGGGGTGACAGGGTTACCTACGAGCAGTACTTC
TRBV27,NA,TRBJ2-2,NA,CASSFGRDGTGELFF,TGTGCCAGCAGTTTTGGCAGGGATGGTACCGGGGAGCTGTTTTTT
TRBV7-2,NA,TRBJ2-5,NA,CASSLAGQSETQYF,TGTGCCAGCAGCTTAGCGGGACAATCGGAGACCCAGTACTTC
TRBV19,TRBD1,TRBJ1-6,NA,CASTIGQGFRSPLHF,TGTGCCAGTACCATAGGACAGGGTTTTCGTTCACCCCTCCACTTT
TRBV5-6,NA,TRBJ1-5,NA,CASSLGEANQPQHF,TGTGCCAGCAGCTTGGGTGAAGCGAATCAGCCCCAGCATTTT
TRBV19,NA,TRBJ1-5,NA,CASSIGRNNQPQHF,TGTGCCAGTAGTATAGGCAGGAATAATCAGCCCCAGCATTTT
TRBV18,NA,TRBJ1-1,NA,CASSPPTRVTEAFF,TGTGCCAGCTCACCACCGACGAGGGTAACTGAAGCTTTCTTT
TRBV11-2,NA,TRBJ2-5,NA,CASSTRAGVRETQYF,TGTGCCAGCAGCACCAGGGCTGGGGTGCGGGAGACCCAGTACTTC
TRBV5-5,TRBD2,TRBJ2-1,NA,CASSLFSSGGVPSYNEQFF,TGTGCCAGCAGCTTGTTTTCTAGCGGGGGGGTTCCCTCCTACAATGAGCAGTTCTTC
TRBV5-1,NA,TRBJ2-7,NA,CASSPDPGLPEQYF,TGCGCCAGCAGCCCAGACCCGGGACTCCCCGAGCAGTACTTC
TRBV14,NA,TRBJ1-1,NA,CASSLDRISSEAFF,TGTGCCAGCAGCCTCGACAGGATATCTAGTGAAGCTTTCTTT